The source of this TCR beta chain is a study of CD8+ T cells in alopecia areata. Concerning this clone: Antigen specificity is unknown.

V was shortened by 4 bases and J by 2 bases, with 16 bases between the two germline ends. CDR3 length: 16 residues. CDR1 is LNHNV, CDR2 YYDKDF, per germline (reference sequence). It was cDNA, reverse transcribed from extracted RNA, that served as the sequencing template. Data came from immunoSEQ multiplex PCR; TCRdb stores just in-frame clones and leaves some out. The data show approximately 100,000 clones, around 60% seen once. The study, taken as a whole, reports: Higher clonality was seen in lesional scalp than in normal scalp, especially in alopecia totalis/universalis.

The chain is built from TRBV15 and TRBJ2-3; D assignment may be TRBD1 or TRBD2 (5 bases each). The clonotype comes from a human donor in good health. Sequencing was performed on CD4+ T cells sorted from blood. Written as DNA, the CDR3 is TGTGCCACCAGCACCTCACGGGACCTATCCACAGATACGCAGTATTTT. Encoded protein: CATSTSRDLSTDTQYF.